The clone carrying this T cell receptor beta chain was detected a few times. The TCRbeta library was prepared with unique molecular identifiers. TCRdb recomputed calls from the PCR reads with MiXCR, one row per CDR3 protein. This sample has approximately 390,000 distinct CDR3 sequences; roughly a tenth occur once, and the top ten carry nearly 5.5%. These data come from a study of T-cell reconstitution after alpha-beta-depleted transplantation in children. The CDR3 totals 14 residues. V lost 3 bases and J lost 1; bases outside the gene matches: 0. The germline V gene encodes CDR1 LNHDA and CDR2 SQIVND (reference sequence).

The sample consisted of PBMCs from the stem cell graft donor, taken from the stem cell graft. The chain is built from TRBV19 and TRBJ2-1; TRBD2 matches at 7 bases. The clonotype comes from a human donor who donated a stem cell graft to a child with acute myeloid leukemia. CDR3: CASSMGGSYNEQFF. In DNA form, the CDR3 reads TGTGCCAGTAGTATGGGGGGGTCCTACAATGAGCAGTTCTTC.